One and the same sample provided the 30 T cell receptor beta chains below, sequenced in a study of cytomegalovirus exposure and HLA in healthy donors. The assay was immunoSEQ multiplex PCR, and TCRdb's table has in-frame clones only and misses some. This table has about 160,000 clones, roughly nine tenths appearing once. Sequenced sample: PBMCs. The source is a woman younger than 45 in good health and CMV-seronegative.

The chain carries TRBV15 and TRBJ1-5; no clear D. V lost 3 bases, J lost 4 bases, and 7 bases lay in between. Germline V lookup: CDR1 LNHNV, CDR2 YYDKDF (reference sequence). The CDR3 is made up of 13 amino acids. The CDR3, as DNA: TGTGCCACCAGCAGTGGCCCGAATCAGCCCCAGCATTTT. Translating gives CATSSGPNQPQHF.

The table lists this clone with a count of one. The CDR3 coding sequence is TGTGCCAGCAGTTCGTACAGGGGAGGCACAGATACGCAGTATTTT. It translates to CASSSYRGGTDTQYF. The rearrangement joins TRBV27 to TRBJ2-3; 7 bases map to TRBD1. Germline CDR1 is MNHEY and CDR2 is SMNVEV (reference sequence). With V trimmed by 4 bases and J by 1 base, 5 bases remained unmatched. The CDR3 spans 15 residues.

CDR3 sequence: CASSARTEALLYGYTF. The CDR3 DNA reads TGTGCCAGCAGCGCACGGACGGAAGCTCTTCTCTATGGCTACACCTTC. The J gene is TRBJ1-2, the V gene TRBV5-6; D not certain. V shed 4 bases and J shed 4 bases, with 20 bases lying between them. The germline gives CDR1 SGHDT, CDR2 YYEEEE. The CDR3 runs 16 residues.

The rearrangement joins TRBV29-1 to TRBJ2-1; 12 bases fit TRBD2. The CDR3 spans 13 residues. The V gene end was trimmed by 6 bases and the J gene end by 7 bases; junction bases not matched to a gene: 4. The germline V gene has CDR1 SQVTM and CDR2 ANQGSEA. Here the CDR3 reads CSVKTSGGNEQFF. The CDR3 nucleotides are TGCAGCGTGAAGACTAGCGGGGGAAATGAGCAGTTCTTC.

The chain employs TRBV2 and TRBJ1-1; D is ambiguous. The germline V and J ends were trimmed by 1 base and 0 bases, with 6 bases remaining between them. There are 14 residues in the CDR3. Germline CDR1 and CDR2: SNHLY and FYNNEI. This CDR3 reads CASSEDWLNTEAFF. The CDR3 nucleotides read TGTGCCAGCAGTGAAGATTGGCTGAACACTGAAGCTTTCTTT.

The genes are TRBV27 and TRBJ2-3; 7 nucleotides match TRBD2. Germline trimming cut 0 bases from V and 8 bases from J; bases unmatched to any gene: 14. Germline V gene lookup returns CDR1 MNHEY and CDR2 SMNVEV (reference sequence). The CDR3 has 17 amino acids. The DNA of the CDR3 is TGTGCCAGCAGTTTATCTGGCGGGAGAGCTCTCGGGCCTACGCAGTATTTT. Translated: CASSLSGGRALGPTQYF.

The CDR3 spells CASSRSGGTGELFF. CDR3 DNA: TGTGCCAGCAGTCGGTCGGGCGGGACCGGGGAGCTGTTTTTT. V usage is TRBV7-3 and J usage is TRBJ2-2; perhaps TRBD2 as D (5 bases). The V end lost 6 bases, the J end lost 5 bases, and 13 bases lay between the germline ends. The CDR3 covers 14 residues. CDR1 SGHTA and CDR2 FQGTGA come from the germline V gene.

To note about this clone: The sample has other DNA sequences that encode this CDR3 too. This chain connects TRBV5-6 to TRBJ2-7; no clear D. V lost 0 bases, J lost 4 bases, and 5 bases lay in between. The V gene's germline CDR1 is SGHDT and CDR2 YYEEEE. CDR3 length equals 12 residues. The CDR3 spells CASSLASYEQYF. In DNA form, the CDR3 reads TGTGCCAGCAGCTTGGCATCTTACGAGCAGTACTTC. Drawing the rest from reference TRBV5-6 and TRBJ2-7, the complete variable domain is DAGVTQSPTHLIKTRGQQVTLRCSPKSGHDTVSWYQQALGQGPQFIFQYYEEEERQRGNFPDRFSGHQFPNYSSELNVNALLLGDSALYLCASSLASYEQYFGPGTRLTVT.

The DNA of the CDR3 is TGCGCCAGCAGCACCGGGACTAGCGGGGGTACAGATACGCAGTATTTT. It encodes CASSTGTSGGTDTQYF. This chain links TRBV5-1 with TRBJ2-3; the match to TRBD2 covers 14 bases. The CDR3 contains 16 residues. CDR1 and CDR2 (germline): SGHRS, YFSETQ. Trimming took 4 bases from V and 3 from J; bases not matched to a gene: 4. The variable domain in full, completed from reference TRBV5-1 and TRBJ2-3, reads KAGVTQTPRYLIKTRGQQVTLSCSPISGHRSVSWYQQTPGQGLQFLFEYFSETQRNKGNFPGRFSGRQFSNSRSEMNVSTLELGDSALYLCASSTGTSGGTDTQYFGPGTRLTVL.

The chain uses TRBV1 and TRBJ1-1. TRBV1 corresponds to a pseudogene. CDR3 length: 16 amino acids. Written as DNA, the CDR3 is TGCACCAGCGACCCGGGGAGGCGTTCGGGGAACACTGAAGCTTTCTTT. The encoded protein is CTSDPGRRSGNTEAFF.

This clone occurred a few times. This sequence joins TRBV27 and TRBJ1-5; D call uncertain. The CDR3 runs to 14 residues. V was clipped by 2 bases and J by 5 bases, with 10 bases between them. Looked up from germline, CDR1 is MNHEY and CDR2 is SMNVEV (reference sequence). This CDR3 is CASSLLGKDQPQHF. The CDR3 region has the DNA TGTGCCAGCAGTTTACTTGGCAAAGATCAGCCCCAGCATTTT.

As DNA, the CDR3 is TGTGCCAGCAAGCGGCAAGAGACCCAGTACTTC. As protein: CASKRQETQYF. V usage is TRBV2 and J usage is TRBJ2-5; D possibly corresponds to TRBD2 (5 bases). The V end lost 7 bases, the J end lost 2 bases, and 5 bases lay between the germline ends. This CDR3 has 11 amino acids. The germline gives CDR1 SNHLY, CDR2 FYNNEI.

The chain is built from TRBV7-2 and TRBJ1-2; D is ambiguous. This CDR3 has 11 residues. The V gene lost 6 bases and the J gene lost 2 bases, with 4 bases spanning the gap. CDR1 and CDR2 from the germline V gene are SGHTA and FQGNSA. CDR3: CASRQNYGYTF. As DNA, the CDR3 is TGTGCCAGCAGGCAAAACTATGGCTACACCTTC. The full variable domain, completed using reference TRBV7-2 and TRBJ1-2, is GAGVSQSPSNKVTEKGKDVELRCDPISGHTALYWYRQSLGQGLEFLIYFQGNSAPDKSGLPSDRFSAERTGGSVSTLTIQRTQQEDSAVYLCASRQNYGYTFGSGTRLTVV.

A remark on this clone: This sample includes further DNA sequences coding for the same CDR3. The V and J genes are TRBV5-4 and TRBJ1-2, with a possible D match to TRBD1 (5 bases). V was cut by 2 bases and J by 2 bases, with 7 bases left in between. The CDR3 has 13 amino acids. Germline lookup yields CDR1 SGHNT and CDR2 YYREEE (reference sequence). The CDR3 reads CASSLDSNYGYTF. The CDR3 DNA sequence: TGTGCCAGCAGCTTAGACAGCAACTATGGCTACACCTTC.

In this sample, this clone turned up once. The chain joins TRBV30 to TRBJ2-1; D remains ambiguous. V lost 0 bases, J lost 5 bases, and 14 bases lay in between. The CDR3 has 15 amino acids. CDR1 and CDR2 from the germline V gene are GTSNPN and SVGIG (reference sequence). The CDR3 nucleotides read TGTGCCTGGAGTGTATATCGGCAGGCGAACAATGAGCAGTTCTTC. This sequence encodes CAWSVYRQANNEQFF.

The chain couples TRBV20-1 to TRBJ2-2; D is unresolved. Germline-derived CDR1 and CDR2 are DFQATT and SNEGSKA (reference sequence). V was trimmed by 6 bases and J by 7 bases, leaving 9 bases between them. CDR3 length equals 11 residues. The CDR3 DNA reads TGCAGTGCCTTCGTGTACGGGGAGCTGTTTTTT. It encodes CSAFVYGELFF.

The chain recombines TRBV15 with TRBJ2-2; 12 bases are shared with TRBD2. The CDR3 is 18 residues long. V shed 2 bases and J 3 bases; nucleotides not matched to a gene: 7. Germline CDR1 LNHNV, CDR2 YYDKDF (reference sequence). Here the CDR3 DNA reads TGTGCCACCAGCAGACGACTAGCGGGGGAACTATACACCGGGGAGCTGTTTTTT. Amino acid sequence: CATSRRLAGELYTGELFF.

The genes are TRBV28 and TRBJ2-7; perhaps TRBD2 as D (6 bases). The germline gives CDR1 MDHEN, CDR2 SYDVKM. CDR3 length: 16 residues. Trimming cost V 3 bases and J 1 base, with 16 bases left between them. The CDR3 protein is CASSFSEGPSSYEQYF. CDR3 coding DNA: TGTGCCAGCAGTTTTTCGGAGGGGCCCTCATCCTACGAGCAGTACTTC.

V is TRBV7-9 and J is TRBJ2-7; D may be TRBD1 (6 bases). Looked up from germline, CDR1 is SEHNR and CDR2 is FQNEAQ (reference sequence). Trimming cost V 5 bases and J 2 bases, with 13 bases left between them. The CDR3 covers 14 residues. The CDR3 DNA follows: TGTGCCAGCAGCCACCGGGACAAGACCTACGAGCAGTACTTC. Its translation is CASSHRDKTYEQYF.

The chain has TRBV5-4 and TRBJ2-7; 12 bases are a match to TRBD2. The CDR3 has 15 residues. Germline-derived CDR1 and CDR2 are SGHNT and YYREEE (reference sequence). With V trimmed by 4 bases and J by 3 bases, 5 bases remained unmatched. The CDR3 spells CASSQTSGSFYEQYF. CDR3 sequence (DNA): TGTGCCAGCAGCCAGACTAGCGGGAGTTTCTACGAGCAGTACTTC.

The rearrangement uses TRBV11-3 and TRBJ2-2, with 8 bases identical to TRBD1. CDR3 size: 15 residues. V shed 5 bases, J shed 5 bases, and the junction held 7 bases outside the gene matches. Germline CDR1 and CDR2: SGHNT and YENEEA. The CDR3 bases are TGTGCCAGCAGCCCCGGACAGGGACGTACCGGGGAGCTGTTTTTT. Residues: CASSPGQGRTGELFF.

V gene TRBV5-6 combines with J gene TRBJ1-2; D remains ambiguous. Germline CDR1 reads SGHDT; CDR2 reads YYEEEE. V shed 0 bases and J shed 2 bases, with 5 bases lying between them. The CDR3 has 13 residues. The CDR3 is CASSLVGNYGYTF. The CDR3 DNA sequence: TGTGCCAGCAGCTTGGTAGGGAACTATGGCTACACCTTC. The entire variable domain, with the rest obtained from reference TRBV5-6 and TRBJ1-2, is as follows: DAGVTQSPTHLIKTRGQQVTLRCSPKSGHDTVSWYQQALGQGPQFIFQYYEEEERQRGNFPDRFSGHQFPNYSSELNVNALLLGDSALYLCASSLVGNYGYTFGSGTRLTVV.

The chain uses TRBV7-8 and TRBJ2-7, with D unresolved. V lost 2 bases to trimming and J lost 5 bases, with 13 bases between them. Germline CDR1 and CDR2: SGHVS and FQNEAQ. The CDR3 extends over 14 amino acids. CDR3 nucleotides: TGTGCCAGCAGCTTAATTTCACAGCCCAACGAGCAGTACTTC. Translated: CASSLISQPNEQYF.

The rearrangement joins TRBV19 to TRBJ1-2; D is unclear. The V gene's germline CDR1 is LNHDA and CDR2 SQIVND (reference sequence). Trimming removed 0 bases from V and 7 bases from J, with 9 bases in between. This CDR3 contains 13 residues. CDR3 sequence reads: CASSIDRRSGYTF. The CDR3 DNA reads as TGTGCCAGTAGTATAGATCGGCGTAGTGGCTACACCTTC.

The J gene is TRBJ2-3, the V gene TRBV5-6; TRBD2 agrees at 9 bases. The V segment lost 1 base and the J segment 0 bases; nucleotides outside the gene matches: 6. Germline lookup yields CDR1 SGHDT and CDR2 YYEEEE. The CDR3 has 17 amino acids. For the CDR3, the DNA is TGTGCCAGCAGCTTGCGCGGGAGGGCCCCTAGCACAGATACGCAGTATTTT. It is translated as CASSLRGRAPSTDTQYF.

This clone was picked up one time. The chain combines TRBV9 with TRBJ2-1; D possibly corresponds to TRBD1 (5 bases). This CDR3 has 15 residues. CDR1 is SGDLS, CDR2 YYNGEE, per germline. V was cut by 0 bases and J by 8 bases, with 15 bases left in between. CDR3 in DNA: TGTGCCAGCAGCGTAGCGTGGGCAGGGAACCATGAGCAGTTCTTC. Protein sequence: CASSVAWAGNHEQFF. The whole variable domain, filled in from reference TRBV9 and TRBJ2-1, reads DSGVTQTPKHLITATGQRVTLRCSPRSGDLSVYWYQQSLDQGLQFLIQYYNGEERAKGNILERFSAQQFPDLHSELNLSSLELGDSALYFCASSVAWAGNHEQFFGPGTRLTVL.

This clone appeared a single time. The CDR3 here is CASSHRSPQEQYF. As DNA, the CDR3 is TGTGCCAGCAGCCACCGGAGCCCTCAGGAGCAGTACTTC. The chain links TRBV6-5 to TRBJ2-7; D ambiguous. The V gene's germline CDR1 is MNHEY and CDR2 SVGAGI. With 6 bases removed from V and 7 bases from J, the gap between germline ends came to 16 bases. The CDR3 loop spans 13 amino acids.

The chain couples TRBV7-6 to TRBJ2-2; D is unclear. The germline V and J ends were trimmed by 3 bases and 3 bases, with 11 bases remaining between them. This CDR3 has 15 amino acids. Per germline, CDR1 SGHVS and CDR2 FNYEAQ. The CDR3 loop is CASSFKPSHTGELFF. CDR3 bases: TGTGCCAGCAGCTTTAAACCCTCACACACCGGGGAGCTGTTTTTT.

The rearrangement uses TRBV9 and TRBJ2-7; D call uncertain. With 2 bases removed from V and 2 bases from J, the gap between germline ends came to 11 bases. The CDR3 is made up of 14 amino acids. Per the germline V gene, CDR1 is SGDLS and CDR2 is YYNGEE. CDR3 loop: CASSVRDGAYEQYF. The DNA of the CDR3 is TGTGCCAGCAGCGTCCGAGACGGTGCCTACGAGCAGTACTTC.

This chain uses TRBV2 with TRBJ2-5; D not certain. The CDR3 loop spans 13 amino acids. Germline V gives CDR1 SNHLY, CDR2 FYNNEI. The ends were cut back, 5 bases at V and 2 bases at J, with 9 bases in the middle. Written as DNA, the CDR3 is TGTGCCAGCAGTCAGGTTTATCAAGAGACCCAGTACTTC. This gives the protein CASSQVYQETQYF.